These 4 T cell receptor beta chains were sequenced from one sample in a study of shared clonotypes between healthy human individuals. Naive CD8 cells were CD45RO-negative, positively selected for CCR7, excluding terminally differentiated effector memory CD45RA+ cells. Using immunoSEQ multiplex PCR, the repertoire was profiled, and TCRdb retains in-frame clones only, with some absent. Of approximately 2,000,000 clones listed, around 93% are singletons. Source material: naive CD8+ T cells from PBMCs. These receptors came from a young man in good health. Some clones in this sample may be carry-over from other donors' samples.

This clone turned up a few times. The chain links TRBV4-1 to TRBJ1-1; D is undetermined. Trimming shortened V by 0 bases and J by 11 bases, and 16 bases separated the two germline ends. CDR1 MGHRA and CDR2 YSYEKL come from the germline V gene. The CDR3 has 14 residues. The CDR3 DNA is TGCGCCAGCAGCCAAGAGCTCGTGCAGCCGGAGGCTTTCTTT. Its translation is CASSQELVQPEAFF.

This chain joins TRBV27 and TRBJ2-7, with D unclear. The CDR3 contains 15 residues. V lost 3 bases, J lost 0 bases, and 12 bases lay in between. CDR1 is MNHEY, CDR2 SMNVEV, per germline (reference sequence). This CDR3 reads CASSFGGTGSYEQYF. CDR3 coding DNA: TGTGCCAGCAGTTTCGGCGGTACGGGCTCCTACGAGCAGTACTTC.

CDR3 sequence reads: CASSYSWTDTQYF. The CDR3 coding sequence is TGTGCCAGCAGTTACTCGTGGACAGATACGCAGTATTTT. This chain links TRBV6-5 with TRBJ2-3; no clear D. This CDR3 is built from 13 residues. Germline V gives CDR1 MNHEY, CDR2 SVGAGI. Trimming shortened V by 0 bases and J by 3 bases, and 4 bases separated the two germline ends.

The chain has TRBV27 and TRBJ1-1; no reliable D call. The germline gives CDR1 MNHEY, CDR2 SMNVEV (reference sequence). V shed 6 bases and J shed 1 base, with 9 bases lying between them. The CDR3 totals 13 residues. The CDR3, as DNA: TGTGCCAGCAGAGACGGAAGGAACACTGAAGCTTTCTTT. Amino acid sequence: CASRDGRNTEAFF.